Here is one T cell receptor beta chain with its context. Its antigen is unidentified. This sample was taken from a study of T cell responses to AZD1222 COVID-19 vaccine. Method: immunoSEQ multiplex PCR; TCRdb's copy keeps in-frame clones and lacks some. Of about 270,000 clones in the sample, almost 95% are singletons; the top ten hold around 0.58%. General study results and limits: CD4 TCRs covered the whole spike, strongest at regions 160-218 and 743-854. Per reports, nearly half of all spike-specific TCRs target regions that are unmutated in variants. Recipients of AZD1222 seropositive at baseline numbered only five or six. White British ancestry dominated among donors, who included more females, and clonal diversity was possibly underestimated.

This specimen consisted of peripheral blood, obtained 28 days after the second AZD1222 dose. The clonotype originates from an adult who received the AZD1222 COVID-19 vaccine.

Here the CDR3 reads CASKSSGAYNEQFF. CDR3 bases: TGTGCCAGTAAGTCAAGCGGGGCCTACAATGAGCAGTTCTTC. This chain links TRBV19 with TRBJ2-1, with 7 bases identical to TRBD2. The CDR3 has 14 amino acids. Germline CDR1 LNHDA, CDR2 SQIVND (reference sequence). V lost 7 bases and J lost 2; bases outside the gene matches: 5.